Included here is one T cell receptor (beta chain) sequence, with context. Its specificity is not known. The data were taken from a study of T cell responses to AZD1222 COVID-19 vaccine. General study results and limits: Regions left unmutated in variants are reportedly the target of nearly half of spike-specific TCRs.

Data came from immunoSEQ multiplex PCR; TCRdb stores just in-frame clones and leaves some out. The sample holds about 100,000 clones, 70% to 90% seen once. The CDR3 consists of 12 residues. Trimming pared 7 bases from V and 6 bases from J, leaving 13 bases between. Looked up from germline, CDR1 is MNHEY and CDR2 is SVGAGI. The sequence came from an adult in good health. Source: peripheral blood, taken on day 0 of AZD1222 vaccination. This chain uses TRBV6-5 with TRBJ2-7, with D uncertain. The CDR3 spells CASTIQAGEQYF. The DNA for the CDR3 is TGTGCCAGCACCATTCAAGCAGGCGAGCAGTACTTC.